This T cell receptor (beta chain) was captured by sequencing in a study of blood T cell repertoires in COVID-19. On the study more broadly: The United States, Italy and Spain provided the acute and convalescent COVID-19 samples. PBMCs, B-cell-depleted T cells, or T cells were the source of the cDNA or gDNA that made up the material.

Clones were sequenced by immunoSEQ multiplex PCR, and TCRdb holds only the in-frame ones, with some missing. The data contain approximately 99,000 clones, about 86% of them singletons. Germline assignment: CDR1 KGHDR and CDR2 SFDVKD. The junction had 9 bases not matched to a gene; V was cut back by 4 bases and J by 3 bases. The CDR3 is 18 residues long. V usage is TRBV24-1 and J usage is TRBJ2-1; 12 positions match TRBD2. Source material: peripheral blood. The receptor was isolated from a man aged 50 to 59 with COVID-19, enrolled during active disease. The CDR3 DNA sequence: TGTGCCACCAGTGACCCCGCCCTAGCGGGGGGGGTCTACAATGAGCAGTTCTTC. It codes for CATSDPALAGGVYNEQFF.